Described below is a single T cell receptor (beta chain) sequence and its context. This sample was included in a study of blood T cell repertoires in COVID-19. In the authors' methods: Reference gene primers were amplified, and this amplification served to estimate nucleated cell counts. TCRdb keeps only in-frame clones here, not all; method: immunoSEQ multiplex PCR. The V and J calls and clone size were taken over from that table, and D and trimming were inferred from the DNA. The table has about 44,000 clones, 80% to 90% seen once. With 6 bases removed from V and 0 bases from J, the gap between germline ends came to 17 bases. The V gene's germline CDR1 is MDHEN and CDR2 SYDVKM. This CDR3 contains 16 residues.

The V and J genes are TRBV28 and TRBJ1-1; D perhaps matches TRBD1 (5 bases). Sequencing was carried out using peripheral blood. The source of this sequence is a human donor in a cohort sampled during active COVID-19. CDR3 residues: CASRLPSPGLNTEAFF. The CDR3 DNA reads as TGTGCCAGCAGATTACCGTCCCCAGGGCTGAACACTGAAGCTTTCTTT.